This T cell receptor beta chain originates from a study of blood T cell repertoires in COVID-19. As for the study in general: The United States, Italy and Spain provided the acute and convalescent COVID-19 samples. From T cells, B-cell-depleted T cells, or PBMCs came the material, which was cDNA or gDNA.

The CDR3 is 16 amino acids. Germline V gene lookup returns CDR1 KGHSH and CDR2 LQKENI. The V gene lost 6 bases and the J gene lost 0 bases, with 15 bases spanning the gap. Authors' data handling: Amplified reference gene primers provided the basis for estimating nucleated cell counts. The protocol was immunoSEQ multiplex PCR, while the TCRdb copy is restricted to in-frame clones and leaves out a portion. V and J calls and clone size are as listed in that table; D and trimming were resolved from the DNA. The sample contains roughly 200,000 clones, around 80% of which appear only once. Sequences were obtained from peripheral blood. This chain links TRBV18 with TRBJ1-3; D unresolved. The sequence derives from a woman over 75 with active or convalescent COVID-19. The CDR3 spells CASSPSTQNSGNTIYF. As DNA, the CDR3 is TGTGCCAGCTCTCCTAGCACACAGAACTCTGGAAACACCATATATTTT.